What follows is one TCR beta chain and its context. The source of the sample is a study of response to subunit inactivated influenza vaccine. A single record per CDR3 protein comes from TCRdb applying MiXCR to the RT-PCR reads. Altogether roughly 550,000 distinct CDR3 sequences are present, around a quarter being singletons, with the ten largest covering 2.5% to 3.5%. Looked up from germline, CDR1 is SEHNR and CDR2 is FQNEAQ (reference sequence). The V gene end was trimmed by 3 bases and the J gene end by 4 bases; junction bases not matched to a gene: 7. The CDR3 runs 15 residues. This sample also belongs to another study, concerning T cells expressing NK-cell markers. That source notes: A 5'RACE template switching approach incorporating UMIs was used to make TCR beta cDNA. From sorted CD3+CD56+NKG2C+, CD3+CD56+NKG2C- and CD3+CD56-NKG2C+ T cells came the TCR beta repertoires. A few donors likewise had their CD3+CD56-NKG2C+ fraction led by these clonotypes. Clones of NKG2C+ T cells that had expanded were of unclear HCMV specificity.

Sequencing used CD4+ T cells sorted from PBMCs, obtained about 11 days after vaccination. This chain uses TRBV7-9 with TRBJ2-5, with 8 nucleotides matching TRBD1. This sequence originates from a man aged 45-65 years who received an inactivated influenza vaccine. CDR3 coding DNA: TGTGCCAGCAGCTTCGGTCAGGGGGCTGGAGAGACCCAGTACTTC. Translated: CASSFGQGAGETQYF.